This TCR beta chain was identified in a study of technical replicates of blood from several donors. Produced via immunoSEQ multiplex PCR; TCRdb's table is partial and in-frame only. The sample lists fewer than 100,000 clones, about 97% occurring once. The material sequenced was T cells isolated from PBMCs. This receptor was identified in a human donor in good health.

CDR3: CSARDSGVQFF. CDR3 nucleotide sequence: TGCAGTGCGCGGGACTCCGGAGTTCAGTTCTTC. The V and J genes are TRBV20-1 and TRBJ2-1, with D perhaps matching TRBD2 (6 bases). Trimming cost V 6 bases and J 13 bases, with 16 bases left between them. This CDR3 comprises 11 residues. CDR1 and CDR2 (germline): DFQATT, SNEGSKA (reference sequence).